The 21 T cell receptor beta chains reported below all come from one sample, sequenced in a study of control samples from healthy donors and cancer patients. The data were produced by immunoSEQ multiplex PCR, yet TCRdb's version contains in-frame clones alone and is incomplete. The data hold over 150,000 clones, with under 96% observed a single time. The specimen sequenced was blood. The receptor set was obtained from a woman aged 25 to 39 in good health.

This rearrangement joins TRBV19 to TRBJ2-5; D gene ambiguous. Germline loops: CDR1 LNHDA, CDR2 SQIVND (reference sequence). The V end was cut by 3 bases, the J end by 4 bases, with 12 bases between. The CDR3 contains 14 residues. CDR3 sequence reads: CASSILNTPETQYF. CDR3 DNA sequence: TGTGCCAGTAGTATTCTGAATACCCCAGAGACCCAGTACTTC.

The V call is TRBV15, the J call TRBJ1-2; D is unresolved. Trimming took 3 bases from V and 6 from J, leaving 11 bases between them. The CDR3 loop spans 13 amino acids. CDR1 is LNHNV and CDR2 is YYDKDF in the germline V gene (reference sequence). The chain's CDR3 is CATSSSTEHGYTF. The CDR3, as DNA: TGTGCCACCAGCAGCAGTACAGAACATGGCTACACCTTC. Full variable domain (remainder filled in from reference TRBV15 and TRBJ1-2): DAMVIQNPRYQVTQFGKPVTLSCSQTLNHNVMYWYQQKSSQAPKLLFHYYDKDFNNEADTPDNFQSRRPNTSFCFLDIRSPGLGDTAMYLCATSSSTEHGYTFGSGTRLTVV.

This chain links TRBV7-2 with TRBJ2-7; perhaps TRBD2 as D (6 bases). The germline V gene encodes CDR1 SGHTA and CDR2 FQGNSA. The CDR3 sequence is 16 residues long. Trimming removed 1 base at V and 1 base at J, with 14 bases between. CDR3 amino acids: CASSLDGGGPSYEQYF. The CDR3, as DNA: TGTGCCAGCAGCTTAGACGGGGGTGGTCCTTCCTACGAGCAGTACTTC.

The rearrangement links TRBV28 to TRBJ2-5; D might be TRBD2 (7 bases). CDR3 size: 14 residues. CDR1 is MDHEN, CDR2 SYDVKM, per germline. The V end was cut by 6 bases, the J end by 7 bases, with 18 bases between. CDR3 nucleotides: TGTGCCAGCAGAGGGGGGGCAACCTTTGGGACCCAGTACTTC. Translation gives CASRGGATFGTQYF.

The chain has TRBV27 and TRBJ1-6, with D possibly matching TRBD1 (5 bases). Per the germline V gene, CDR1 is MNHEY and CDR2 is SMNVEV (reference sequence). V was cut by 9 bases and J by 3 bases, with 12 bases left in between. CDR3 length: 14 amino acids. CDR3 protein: CASMGLNYNSPLHF. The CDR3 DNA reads TGTGCCAGTATGGGACTAAACTATAATTCACCCCTCCACTTT.

The CDR3 DNA reads TGTGCCAGCAGTGAACTGAGCCCTGGGGGGGAGACCCAGTACTTC. It translates to CASSELSPGGETQYF. V is TRBV6-1 and J is TRBJ2-5, with D perhaps matching TRBD2 (6 bases). V was shortened by 2 bases and J by 5 bases, with 15 bases between the two germline ends. CDR3 length equals 15 residues. Germline assignment: CDR1 MNHNS and CDR2 SASEGT.

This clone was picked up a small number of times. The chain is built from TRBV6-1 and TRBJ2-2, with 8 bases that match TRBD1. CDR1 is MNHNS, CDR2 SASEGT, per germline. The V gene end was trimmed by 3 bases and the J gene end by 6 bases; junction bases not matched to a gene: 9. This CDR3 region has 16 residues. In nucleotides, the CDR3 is TGTGCCAGCAGTGATCTCCAGGGGGCGGGCTCCGGGGAGCTGTTTTTT. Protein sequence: CASSDLQGAGSGELFF.

The CDR3 coding sequence is TGTGCCAGCAGCTACTCAGGGTCCTACGAGCAGTACTTC. Its protein is CASSYSGSYEQYF. The genes are TRBV5-5 and TRBJ2-7; possible D gene TRBD1, 5 bases. CDR3 length equals 13 residues. V was shortened by 3 bases and J by 1 base, with 8 bases between the two germline ends. Germline CDR1 reads SGHKS; CDR2 reads YYEKEE (reference sequence).

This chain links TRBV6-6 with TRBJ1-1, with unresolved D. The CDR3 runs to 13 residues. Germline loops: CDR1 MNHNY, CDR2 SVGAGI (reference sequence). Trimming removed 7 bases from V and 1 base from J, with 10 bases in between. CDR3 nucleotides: TGTGCCAGCACCGTGGTAGGGAACACTGAAGCTTTCTTT. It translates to CASTVVGNTEAFF.

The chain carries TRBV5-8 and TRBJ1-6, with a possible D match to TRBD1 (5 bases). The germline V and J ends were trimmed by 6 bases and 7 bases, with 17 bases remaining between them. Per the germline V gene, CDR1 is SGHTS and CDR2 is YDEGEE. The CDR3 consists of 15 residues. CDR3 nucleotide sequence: TGTGCCAGCATTCGGGGCACCCTAGGGAATTCACCCCTCCACTTT. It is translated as CASIRGTLGNSPLHF.

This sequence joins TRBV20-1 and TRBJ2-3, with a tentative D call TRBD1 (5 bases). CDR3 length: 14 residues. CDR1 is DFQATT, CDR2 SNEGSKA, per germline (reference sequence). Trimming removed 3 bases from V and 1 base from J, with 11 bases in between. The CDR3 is CSASPGIRTDTQYF. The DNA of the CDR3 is TGCAGTGCTAGTCCAGGGATCCGCACAGATACGCAGTATTTT.

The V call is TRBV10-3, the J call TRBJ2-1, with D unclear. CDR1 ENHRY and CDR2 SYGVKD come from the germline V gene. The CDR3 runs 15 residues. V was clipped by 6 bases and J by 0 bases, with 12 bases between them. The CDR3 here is CAISDKGGSYNEQFF. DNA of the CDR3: TGTGCCATCAGCGATAAGGGCGGCTCCTACAATGAGCAGTTCTTC.

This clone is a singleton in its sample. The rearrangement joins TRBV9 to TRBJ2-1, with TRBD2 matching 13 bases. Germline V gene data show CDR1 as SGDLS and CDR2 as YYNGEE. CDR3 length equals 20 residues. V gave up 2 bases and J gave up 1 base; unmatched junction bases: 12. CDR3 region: CASSVQTGTSGTMSYNEQFF. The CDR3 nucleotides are TGTGCCAGCAGCGTCCAGACCGGGACTAGCGGGACGATGTCCTACAATGAGCAGTTCTTC.

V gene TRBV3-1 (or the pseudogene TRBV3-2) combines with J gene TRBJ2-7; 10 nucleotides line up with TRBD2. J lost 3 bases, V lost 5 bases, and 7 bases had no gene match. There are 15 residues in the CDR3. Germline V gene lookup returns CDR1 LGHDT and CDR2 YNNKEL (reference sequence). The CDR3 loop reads CASSAGLAYGYEQYF. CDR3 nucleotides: TGTGCCAGCAGCGCGGGACTAGCGTACGGCTACGAGCAGTACTTC.

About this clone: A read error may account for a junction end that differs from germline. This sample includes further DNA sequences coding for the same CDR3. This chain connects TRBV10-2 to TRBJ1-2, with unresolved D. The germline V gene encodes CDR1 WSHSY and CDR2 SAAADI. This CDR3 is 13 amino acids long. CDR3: CASSMRDGYGYTF. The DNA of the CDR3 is TGCGCCAGCAGTATGAGGGATGGCTATGGCTACACCTTT.

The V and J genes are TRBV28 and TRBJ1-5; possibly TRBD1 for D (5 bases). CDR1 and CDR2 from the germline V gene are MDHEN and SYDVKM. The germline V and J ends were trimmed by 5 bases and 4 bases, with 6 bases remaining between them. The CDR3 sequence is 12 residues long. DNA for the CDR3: TGTGCCAGCAGTGGGACGAATCAGCCCCAGCATTTT. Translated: CASSGTNQPQHF.

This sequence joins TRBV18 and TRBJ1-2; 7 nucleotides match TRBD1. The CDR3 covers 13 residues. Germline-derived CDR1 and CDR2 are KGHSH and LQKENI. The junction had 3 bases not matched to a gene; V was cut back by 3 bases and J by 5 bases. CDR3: CASSPEGAYGYTF. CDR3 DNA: TGTGCCAGCTCACCGGAGGGGGCGTATGGCTACACCTTC.

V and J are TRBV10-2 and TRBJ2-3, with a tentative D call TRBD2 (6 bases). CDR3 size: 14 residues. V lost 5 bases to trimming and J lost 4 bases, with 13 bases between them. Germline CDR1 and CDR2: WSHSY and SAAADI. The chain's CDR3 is CASSFTSPADTQYF. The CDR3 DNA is TGCGCCAGCAGTTTTACTAGCCCGGCAGATACGCAGTATTTT.

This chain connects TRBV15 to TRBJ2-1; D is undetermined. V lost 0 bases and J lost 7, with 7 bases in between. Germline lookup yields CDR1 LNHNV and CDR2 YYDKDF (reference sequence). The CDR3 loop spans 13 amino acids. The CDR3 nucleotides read TGTGCCACCAGCAGAGAGATTCGGAATGAGCAGTTCTTC. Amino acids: CATSREIRNEQFF.

CDR3 in DNA: TGTGCCAGCAGCGTTGGACCGTCCGGAAACACCATATATTTT. This translates into CASSVGPSGNTIYF. The V gene is TRBV9, the J gene TRBJ1-3; D unclear. The CDR3 spans 14 residues. Germline V lookup: CDR1 SGDLS, CDR2 YYNGEE. The V end lost 2 bases, the J end lost 4 bases, and 10 bases lay between the germline ends.

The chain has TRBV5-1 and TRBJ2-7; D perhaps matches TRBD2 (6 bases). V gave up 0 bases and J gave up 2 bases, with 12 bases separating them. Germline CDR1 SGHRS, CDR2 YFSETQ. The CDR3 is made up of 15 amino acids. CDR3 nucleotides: TGCGCCAGCAGCTTGGAAGGGAGGCAAACCTACGAGCAGTACTTC. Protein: CASSLEGRQTYEQYF.